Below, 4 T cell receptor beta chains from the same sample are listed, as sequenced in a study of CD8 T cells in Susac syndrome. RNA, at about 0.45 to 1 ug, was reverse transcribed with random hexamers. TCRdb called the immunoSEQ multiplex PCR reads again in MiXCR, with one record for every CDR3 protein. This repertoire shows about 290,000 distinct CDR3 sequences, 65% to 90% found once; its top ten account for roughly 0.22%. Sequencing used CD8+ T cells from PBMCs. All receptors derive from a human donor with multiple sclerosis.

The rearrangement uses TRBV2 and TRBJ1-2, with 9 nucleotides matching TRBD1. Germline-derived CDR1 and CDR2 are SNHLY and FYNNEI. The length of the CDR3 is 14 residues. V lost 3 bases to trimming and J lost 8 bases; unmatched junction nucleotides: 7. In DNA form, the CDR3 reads TGTGCCAGCAGTGAGGTTGGGGACAGGGACGGCTACACCTTC. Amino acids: CASSEVGDRDGYTF.

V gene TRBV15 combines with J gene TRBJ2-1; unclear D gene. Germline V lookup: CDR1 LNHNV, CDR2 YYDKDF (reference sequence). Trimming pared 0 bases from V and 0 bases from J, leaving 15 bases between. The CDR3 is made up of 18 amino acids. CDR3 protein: CATSREDQTYSSYNEQFF. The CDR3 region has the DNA TGTGCCACCAGCAGAGAGGACCAGACTTATAGCTCCTACAATGAGCAGTTCTTC.

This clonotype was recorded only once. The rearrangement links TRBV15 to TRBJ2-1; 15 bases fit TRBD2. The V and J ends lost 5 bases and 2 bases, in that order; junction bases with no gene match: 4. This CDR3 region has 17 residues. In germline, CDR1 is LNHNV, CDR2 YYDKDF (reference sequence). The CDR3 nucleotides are TGTGCCACCAGCCGCGGACTAGCGGGAGGGCCCTACAATGAGCAGTTCTTC. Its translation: CATSRGLAGGPYNEQFF.

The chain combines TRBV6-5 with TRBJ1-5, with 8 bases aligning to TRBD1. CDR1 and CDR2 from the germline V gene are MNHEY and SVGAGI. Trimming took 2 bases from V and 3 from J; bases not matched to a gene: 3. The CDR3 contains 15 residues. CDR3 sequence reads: CASSYPRGHNQPQHF. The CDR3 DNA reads TGTGCCAGCAGTTACCCCAGGGGGCACAATCAGCCCCAGCATTTT.